Shown below are 29 T cell receptor beta chains from a single sample sequenced in a study of cytomegalovirus exposure and HLA in healthy donors. A multiplex PCR was run with 60 Vbeta primers and 13 Jbeta primers. Clones were sequenced by immunoSEQ multiplex PCR, and TCRdb holds only the in-frame ones, with some missing. The table shows tens of thousands of clones, with 80% occurring only once. The sample consisted of PBMCs. The receptors derive from a woman aged 45-60 years in good health and CMV-seropositive.

V and J are TRBV19 and TRBJ2-7; weak D call: TRBD1 (6 bases). Trimming took 0 bases from V and 5 from J, leaving 14 bases between them. The germline CDR1 and CDR2 sequences are LNHDA and SQIVND (reference sequence). The CDR3 is 15 residues long. The CDR3 is CASSIDQGHSNEQYF. CDR3 nucleotide sequence: TGTGCCAGTAGTATAGACCAGGGACACTCGAACGAGCAGTACTTC.

This chain joins TRBV6-5 and TRBJ1-2; unclear D gene. Germline CDR1 reads MNHEY; CDR2 reads SVGAGI. This CDR3 has 13 residues. The V and J ends lost 0 bases and 4 bases respectively, with 6 bases between them. The CDR3 DNA reads as TGTGCCAGCAGTTACTCTGAGGGCTATGGCTACACCTTC. Translation gives CASSYSEGYGYTF.

The V and J genes are TRBV28 and TRBJ1-5; no definite D call. This CDR3 spans 11 amino acids. Germline loops: CDR1 MDHEN, CDR2 SYDVKM. V was pared by 4 bases and J by 7 bases, with 5 bases between. CDR3 sequence reads: CASSSIQPQHF. CDR3 DNA sequence: TGTGCCAGCAGTTCTATACAGCCCCAGCATTTT.

DNA of the CDR3: TGTGCCAGCAGCCCCAAGCGGGAGGGAAAGACCCAGTACTTC. Translating gives CASSPKREGKTQYF. This rearrangement joins TRBV7-2 to TRBJ2-5, with 10 bases that match TRBD2. The CDR3 runs to 14 residues. CDR1 is SGHTA, CDR2 FQGNSA, per germline. Unmatched junction bases numbered 6, after V lost 5 bases and J lost 6 bases. The full variable domain, its missing parts supplied by reference TRBV7-2 and TRBJ2-5, is GAGVSQSPSNKVTEKGKDVELRCDPISGHTALYWYRQSLGQGLEFLIYFQGNSAPDKSGLPSDRFSAERTGGSVSTLTIQRTQQEDSAVYLCASSPKREGKTQYFGPGTRLLVL.

This CDR3 reads CASSFRTLGYTF. CDR3 sequence (DNA): TGTGCCAGTAGTTTCCGGACATTGGGCTACACCTTC. V is TRBV19 and J is TRBJ1-2; TRBD1 is a possible D gene (5 bases). Germline CDR1 reads LNHDA; CDR2 reads SQIVND (reference sequence). V lost 5 bases to trimming and J lost 8 bases, with 12 bases between them. CDR3 length: 12 amino acids.

Only a few counts were recorded for this clone. The genes are TRBV2 and TRBJ1-4, with 11 bases fitting TRBD1. V gave up 4 bases and J gave up 8 bases; unmatched junction bases: 3. CDR1 and CDR2 from the germline V gene are SNHLY and FYNNEI. The CDR3 has 14 residues. CDR3 bases: TGTGCCAGCAGTGGGGACAGGGGGGACGAAAAACTGTTTTTT. Translated: CASSGDRGDEKLFF.

This clone was seen more than once but under ten times. The V and J genes are TRBV27 and TRBJ2-1; 9 bases are shared with TRBD1. From germline, CDR1 is MNHEY and CDR2 SMNVEV (reference sequence). CDR3 length equals 14 residues. V shed 7 bases and J 10 bases; nucleotides not matched to a gene: 11. CDR3 DNA: TGTGCCAGCAAAGTCCCGGGACAGGGTGAGGAGCAGTTCTTC. This sequence encodes CASKVPGQGEEQFF.

In this sample, this clone turned up a few times. J is TRBJ2-1 and V is TRBV18; TRBD2 agrees at 12 bases. Germline CDR1 KGHSH, CDR2 LQKENI. Trimming cost V 4 bases and J 1 base; bases outside gene matches: 5. The CDR3 contains 17 residues. Written as DNA, the CDR3 is TGTGCCAGCTCACTCCGACTAGCGGGAGAGTCCTACAATGAGCAGTTCTTC. Its translation is CASSLRLAGESYNEQFF.

The chain uses TRBV11-2 and TRBJ2-2, with unresolved D. From germline, CDR1 is SGHAT and CDR2 FQNNGV. V was pared by 5 bases and J by 0 bases, with 7 bases between. This CDR3 comprises 14 residues. The CDR3 DNA follows: TGTGCCAGCAGCCTCTTCTCGAACACCGGGGAGCTGTTTTTT. It specifies CASSLFSNTGELFF. Based on the CDR3 plus reference TRBV11-2 and TRBJ2-2, the full variable domain is EAGVAQSPRYKIIEKRQSVAFWCNPISGHATLYWYQQILGQGPKLLIQFQNNGVVDDSQLPKDRFSAERLKGVDSTLKIQPAKLEDSAVYLCASSLFSNTGELFFGEGSRLTVL.

The rearrangement links TRBV7-6 to TRBJ2-3, with TRBD2 identical over 10 bases. From germline, CDR1 is SGHVS and CDR2 FNYEAQ. The CDR3 loop spans 16 amino acids. V lost 0 bases, J lost 0 bases, and 0 bases stayed unmatched. The CDR3 region has the DNA TGTGCCAGCAGCTTAGCACTAGCGGGGAGCACAGATACGCAGTATTTT. This codes for CASSLALAGSTDTQYF.

The chain combines TRBV9 with TRBJ2-3; no clear D gene. Germline CDR1 and CDR2: SGDLS and YYNGEE. The CDR3 contains 19 residues. V lost 0 bases, J lost 6 bases, and 26 bases lay in between. CDR3 amino acids: CASSVAGDFYERSVDTQYF. The CDR3 DNA reads as TGTGCCAGCAGCGTAGCCGGAGACTTCTATGAACGGAGTGTGGATACGCAGTATTTT.

This clone came up a few times. V gene TRBV9 combines with J gene TRBJ2-5; 11 positions match TRBD2. Germline assignment: CDR1 SGDLS and CDR2 YYNGEE. With V trimmed by 3 bases and J by 0 bases, 4 bases remained unmatched. The CDR3 contains 16 residues. Written as DNA, the CDR3 is TGTGCCAGCAGCGCTCCGACTAGCGGGGACCAAGAGACCCAGTACTTC. This encodes CASSAPTSGDQETQYF.

The V call is TRBV7-9, the J call TRBJ1-1, with 8 bases aligning to TRBD1. This CDR3 spans 12 amino acids. The germline CDR1 and CDR2 sequences are SEHNR and FQNEAQ (reference sequence). Here the CDR3 DNA reads TGTTCCGGGCGGACAGGGACCCGTGAAGCTTTCTTT. This gives the protein CSGRTGTREAFF. Based on the CDR3 plus reference TRBV7-9 and TRBJ1-1, the full variable domain is DTGVSQNPRHKITKRGQNVTFRCDPISEHNRLYWYRQTLGQGPEFLTYFQNEAQLEKSRLLSDRFSAERPKGSFSTLEIQRTEQGDSAMYLCSGRTGTREAFFGQGTRLTVV.

The chain couples TRBV2 to TRBJ2-3; possibly TRBD1 for D (6 bases). The CDR3 covers 13 residues. Germline V gives CDR1 SNHLY, CDR2 FYNNEI. V lost 6 bases and J 1 base, leaving 8 bases between the germline ends. CDR3: CASRGHGTDTQYF. CDR3 nucleotide sequence: TGTGCCAGCAGGGGACATGGCACAGATACGCAGTATTTT.

The chain uses TRBV27 and TRBJ2-1; 12 bases line up with TRBD1. V gave up 5 bases and J gave up 14 bases; unmatched junction bases: 7. This CDR3 region has 13 residues. Looked up from germline, CDR1 is MNHEY and CDR2 is SMNVEV (reference sequence). The chain's CDR3 is CASSQGQGAREFF. DNA for the CDR3: TGTGCCAGCAGTCAGGGACAGGGGGCTCGGGAGTTCTTC.

The chain joins TRBV6-5 to TRBJ1-2; D unclear. The CDR3 covers 14 residues. Per the germline V gene, CDR1 is MNHEY and CDR2 is SVGAGI. V lost 6 bases and J lost 7, with 18 bases in between. The CDR3, as DNA: TGTGCCAGCAGACCTGAGAGAGGCCGGGGTGGCTACACCTTC. It codes for CASRPERGRGGYTF.

This chain connects TRBV2 to TRBJ2-7; D is perhaps TRBD1 (6 bases). This CDR3 spans 16 amino acids. CDR1 is SNHLY and CDR2 is FYNNEI in the germline V gene. The V and J ends lost 4 bases and 3 bases respectively, with 19 bases between them. The CDR3 coding sequence is TGTGCCAGCAGTGTGATTAGTACAGGGCCGAACTACGAGCAGTACTTC. It translates to CASSVISTGPNYEQYF.

As concerns this clone: One junction end disagrees with the germline gene, perhaps due to a read error. The chain links TRBV19 to TRBJ2-2; D is uncertain. The CDR3 totals 16 residues. Germline V gene lookup returns CDR1 LNHDA and CDR2 SQIVND (reference sequence). The CDR3 DNA reads TGTACCAGTATAACGCAAAGCCACTATGGAACCGGGGAGCTGTTTTTT. Translating it yields CTSITQSHYGTGELFF.

The rearrangement links TRBV6-4 to TRBJ2-1, with TRBD2 as a possible D gene (7 bases). The CDR3 sequence is 16 residues long. The V gene's germline CDR1 is MRHNA and CDR2 SNTAGT. Trimming took 4 bases from V and 5 from J, leaving 18 bases between them. This chain's CDR3 is CASSVPQTGRDNEQFF. The DNA for the CDR3 is TGTGCCAGCAGTGTACCTCAAACAGGGAGGGACAATGAGCAGTTCTTC.

The gene calls are TRBV10-1 and TRBJ2-7, with D perhaps matching TRBD2 (5 bases). CDR3 size: 13 residues. CDR1 is WNHNN, CDR2 SYGVQD, per germline (reference sequence). V was clipped by 6 bases and J by 7 bases, with 16 bases between them. In DNA, the CDR3 is TGCGCCAGCAGCCGACTATCCTCCGGGGAGCAGTACTTC. This translates into CASSRLSSGEQYF.

The rearrangement links TRBV11-2 to TRBJ1-2, with 7 bases matching TRBD1. This CDR3 region has 13 residues. CDR1 SGHAT and CDR2 FQNNGV come from the germline V gene. J was trimmed by 4 bases and V by 6 bases; bases with no gene match: 5. The CDR3: CASREGQRYGYTF. The CDR3 region has the DNA TGTGCCAGCAGGGAGGGACAGCGCTATGGCTACACCTTC.

The chain recombines TRBV5-1 with TRBJ2-3; the D is unclear. Trimming removed 4 bases from V and 0 bases from J, with 12 bases in between. The CDR3 spans 15 residues. Germline V gene sequence: CDR1 SGHRS, CDR2 YFSETQ. Here the CDR3 DNA reads TGCGCCAGCAGCGTATTAGGAGCTAGCACAGATACGCAGTATTTT. As protein: CASSVLGASTDTQYF.

This clone was found once. The chain uses TRBV6-5 and TRBJ1-2; D is ambiguous. The CDR3 extends over 13 amino acids. Germline CDR1 reads MNHEY; CDR2 reads SVGAGI. V was cut by 5 bases and J by 1 base, with 8 bases left in between. The CDR3 loop is CASSGTVNYGYTF. CDR3 nucleotides: TGTGCCAGCAGTGGAACAGTTAACTATGGCTACACCTTC.

This clone has a handful of counts. The genes are TRBV10-3 and TRBJ2-7, with a weak D call TRBD1 (5 bases). The V gene's germline CDR1 is ENHRY and CDR2 SYGVKD. CDR3 length: 13 residues. V lost 9 bases, J lost 2 bases, and 14 bases lay in between. CDR3 in amino acids: CAMARQRTYEQYF. CDR3 coding DNA: TGTGCCATGGCCCGACAGCGAACCTACGAGCAGTACTTC.

V gene TRBV2 combines with J gene TRBJ1-3; a possible D gene is TRBD1 (5 bases). V shed 5 bases and J shed 6 bases, with 32 bases lying between them. Germline CDR1 SNHLY, CDR2 FYNNEI. The CDR3 is 20 amino acids. CDR3 in amino acids: CASSRLRTPDSSGGENTIYF. For the CDR3, the DNA is TGTGCCAGCAGTCGATTGAGGACTCCTGATAGCTCGGGGGGAGAAAACACCATATATTTT.

V usage is TRBV5-1 and J usage is TRBJ2-6; 7 bases line up with TRBD1. Germline CDR1 is SGHRS and CDR2 is YFSETQ. CDR3 length: 20 residues. V shed 0 bases, J shed 0 bases, and the junction held 12 bases outside the gene matches. CDR3 DNA sequence: TGCGCCAGCAGCTTGGAGGGGGCGAGGAGGTTTTTCTCTGGGGCCAACGTCCTGACTTTC. Its protein is CASSLEGARRFFSGANVLTF.

The J gene is TRBJ1-2, the V gene TRBV9, with D perhaps TRBD1 (6 bases). The CDR3 is 15 residues long. Germline V gene sequence: CDR1 SGDLS, CDR2 YYNGEE. V shed 3 bases and J shed 0 bases, with 12 bases lying between them. The CDR3 region is CASSAGGQTNYGYTF. The CDR3 region has the DNA TGTGCCAGCAGCGCCGGTGGACAGACTAACTATGGCTACACCTTC.

The chain has TRBV5-1 and TRBJ2-3, with TRBD1 matching 9 bases. Germline CDR1 is SGHRS and CDR2 is YFSETQ. The CDR3 runs 16 residues. V was pared by 4 bases and J by 4 bases, with 10 bases of the junction left unmatched. DNA for the CDR3: TGCGCCAGCAGCCACAAACAGGGGGCCGGGTCAGATACGCAGTATTTT. Protein: CASSHKQGAGSDTQYF.

This chain connects TRBV5-4 to TRBJ2-2, with no clear D. CDR3 length equals 14 residues. V was pared by 2 bases and J by 6 bases, with 11 bases between. CDR1 is SGHNT and CDR2 is YYREEE in the germline V gene (reference sequence). The CDR3 bases are TGTGCCAGCAGCTTACCAGAGGATCCCGGGGAGCTGTTTTTT. Its translation is CASSLPEDPGELFF. Looking up the rest from reference TRBV5-4 and TRBJ2-2 gives the full variable domain: ETGVTQSPTHLIKTRGQQVTLRCSSQSGHNTVSWYQQALGQGPQFIFQYYREEENGRGNFPPRFSGLQFPNYSSELNVNALELDDSALYLCASSLPEDPGELFFGEGSRLTVL.